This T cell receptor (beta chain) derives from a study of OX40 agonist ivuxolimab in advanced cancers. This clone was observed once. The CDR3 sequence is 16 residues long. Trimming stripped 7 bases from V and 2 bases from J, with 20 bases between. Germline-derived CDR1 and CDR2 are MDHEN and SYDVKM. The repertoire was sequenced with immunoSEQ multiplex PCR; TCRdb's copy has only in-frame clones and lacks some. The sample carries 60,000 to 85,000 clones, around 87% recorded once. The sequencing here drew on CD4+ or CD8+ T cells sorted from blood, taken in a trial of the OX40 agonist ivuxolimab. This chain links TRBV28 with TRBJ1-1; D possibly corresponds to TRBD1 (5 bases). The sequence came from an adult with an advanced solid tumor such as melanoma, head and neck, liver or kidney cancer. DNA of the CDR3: TGTGCCAGCAATACAGATCGGGGGATCAGTAACACTGAAGCTTTCTTT. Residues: CASNTDRGISNTEAFF.